These T cell receptor beta chains were read from a single sample in a study of neoadjuvant anti-PD-1 for oral cavity cancer. Some clones are missing from TCRdb's copy, which holds only in-frame ones; the method was immunoSEQ multiplex PCR. The data contain about 15,000 clones, roughly 65% of them singletons. The sequencing here drew on PBMCs, taken before nivolumab (anti-PD-1) treatment. The origin of the receptors is a person aged 40 to 85 with oral cavity squamous cell carcinoma. Each CDR3 is given without its conserved first and last residue.

v_gene: TRBV19; j_gene: TRBJ2-3; CDR3aa: ASTVGDTQY
v_gene: TRBV15; j_gene: TRBJ2-1; CDR3aa: ATSRGVGRVKEQF
v_gene: TRBV5-1; j_gene: TRBJ1-2; CDR3aa: ASSPDGHGYT
v_gene: TRBV7-7; j_gene: TRBJ2-3; CDR3aa: ASSLSRVTDTQY
v_gene: TRBV28; j_gene: TRBJ1-1; CDR3aa: ASSRLGGNTEAF
v_gene: TRBV9; j_gene: TRBJ2-7; CDR3aa: ASSVGGDIYYEQY
v_gene: TRBV2; j_gene: TRBJ2-6; CDR3aa: ASSDNLAGANVLT
v_gene: TRBV7-3; j_gene: TRBJ2-3; CDR3aa: ASSLTGDTQY
v_gene: TRBV5-4; j_gene: TRBJ1-5; CDR3aa: ASSLRPDSNQPQH
v_gene: TRBV6-5; j_gene: TRBJ1-2; CDR3aa: ASSYRTGNYGYT
v_gene: TRBV19; j_gene: TRBJ2-6; CDR3aa: ASAGSGRLPGANVLT
v_gene: TRBV5-4; j_gene: TRBJ2-5; CDR3aa: ASSSQETQY
v_gene: TRBV2; j_gene: TRBJ1-1; CDR3aa: ASSERVNTEAF
v_gene: TRBV5-1; j_gene: TRBJ1-4; CDR3aa: ASSFNEKLF
v_gene: TRBV19; j_gene: TRBJ1-6; CDR3aa: ASRQWRSDNSPLH
v_gene: TRBV7-2; j_gene: TRBJ1-1; CDR3aa: ASSDSRGTAEAF
v_gene: TRBV19; j_gene: TRBJ1-2; CDR3aa: ATQSAPGLNNYGYT
v_gene: TRBV9; j_gene: TRBJ1-5; CDR3aa: ASSPPVKGLSNQPQH
v_gene: TRBV2; j_gene: TRBJ2-2; CDR3aa: ASSEEGMRPNTGELF
v_gene: TRBV2; j_gene: TRBJ2-3; CDR3aa: AVGRAIVSTDTQY
v_gene: TRBV6-6; j_gene: TRBJ2-3; CDR3aa: ATRVPGDTQY
v_gene: TRBV30; j_gene: TRBJ1-5; CDR3aa: AWSVLGTSNQPQH
v_gene: TRBV2; j_gene: TRBJ2-2; CDR3aa: ARGGGQGRTGELF
v_gene: TRBV2; j_gene: TRBJ2-3; CDR3aa: ASSPGLAGVAQY
v_gene: TRBV18; j_gene: TRBJ2-3; CDR3aa: ASSPGLAGGSTDTQY
v_gene: TRBV4-1; j_gene: TRBJ1-5; CDR3aa: ASSQTAGNQPQH
v_gene: TRBV27; j_gene: TRBJ1-2; CDR3aa: ASSLVGQGNYGYT
v_gene: TRBV15; j_gene: TRBJ2-2; CDR3aa: ATSRGPNTGELF